This record covers a single T cell receptor beta chain. Measured with immunoSEQ multiplex PCR; TCRdb has only the in-frame clones, and not every one. The sample yields 250,000 to 350,000 clones, approximately 85% seen once. This sample is drawn from a study of blood T cell repertoires in COVID-19. V lost 5 bases to trimming and J lost 8 bases; unmatched junction nucleotides: 8. Germline V gene data show CDR1 as MNHNY and CDR2 as SVGAGI (reference sequence). This CDR3 comprises 14 residues. The chain uses TRBV6-6 and TRBJ1-4; the match to TRBD1 covers 7 bases. Specimen: peripheral blood. The clonotype comes from a human donor with COVID-19, enrolled during active disease. The donor label of this sample is uncertain. The CDR3 DNA reads as TGTGCCAGCAGTCTCAGGGGGACGGAAGAAAAACTGTTTTTT. Protein sequence: CASSLRGTEEKLFF.